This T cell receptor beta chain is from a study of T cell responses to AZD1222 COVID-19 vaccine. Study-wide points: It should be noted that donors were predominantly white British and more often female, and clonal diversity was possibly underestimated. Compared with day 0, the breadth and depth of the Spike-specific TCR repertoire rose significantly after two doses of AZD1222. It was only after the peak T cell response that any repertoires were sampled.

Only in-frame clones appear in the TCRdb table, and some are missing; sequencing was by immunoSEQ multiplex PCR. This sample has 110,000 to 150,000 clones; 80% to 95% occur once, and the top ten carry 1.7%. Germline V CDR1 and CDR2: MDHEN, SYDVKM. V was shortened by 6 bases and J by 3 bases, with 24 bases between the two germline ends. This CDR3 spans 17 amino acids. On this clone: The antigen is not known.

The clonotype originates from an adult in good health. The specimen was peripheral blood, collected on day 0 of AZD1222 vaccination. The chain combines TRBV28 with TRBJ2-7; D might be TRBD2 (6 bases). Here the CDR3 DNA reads TGTGCCAGCAGGGGGCGCTGGGAGGTTTCCGGCCTCTACGAGCAGTACTTC. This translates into CASRGRWEVSGLYEQYF.